These 3 T cell receptor beta chains were all obtained from the same sample, sequenced in a study of T cell clusters in autoimmune cytopenias. TRB was amplified by touch-down multiplex PCR, primer pools A and B combined. Reanalyzing the multiplex PCR reads, TCRdb keeps one entry per CDR3 protein, without DNA. This listing includes 8,800 or so distinct CDR3 sequences. Some 40,000 genome equivalents of blood DNA were amplified for TRB. What was sequenced was peripheral blood. The source is a human donor with an autoimmune cytopenia or autoimmune hepatitis (not recorded which).

According to its frequency, this clonotype is medium-sized. V is TRBV12-3 or TRBV12-4 and J is TRBJ2-7. This CDR3 has 11 amino acids. CDR3 amino acids: CASSGLNEQYF.

Frequency places this clonotype as medium-sized (0.01 to 0.1%). The rearrangement links TRBV30 to TRBJ1-1; TCRdb's assignment of TRBD1 cannot be checked, as there is no DNA. Germline assignment: CDR1 GTSNPN and CDR2 SVGIG (reference sequence). The CDR3 extends over 16 amino acids. This CDR3 reads CAWSVRRRAGGTEAFF.

This chain joins TRBV10-3 and TRBJ1-5; TCRdb reports TRBD1, a call that lacks DNA to check it against. Germline CDR1 reads ENHRY; CDR2 reads SYGVKD. CDR3 length: 17 amino acids. This chain's CDR3 is CAISESRTAHSNQPQHF.